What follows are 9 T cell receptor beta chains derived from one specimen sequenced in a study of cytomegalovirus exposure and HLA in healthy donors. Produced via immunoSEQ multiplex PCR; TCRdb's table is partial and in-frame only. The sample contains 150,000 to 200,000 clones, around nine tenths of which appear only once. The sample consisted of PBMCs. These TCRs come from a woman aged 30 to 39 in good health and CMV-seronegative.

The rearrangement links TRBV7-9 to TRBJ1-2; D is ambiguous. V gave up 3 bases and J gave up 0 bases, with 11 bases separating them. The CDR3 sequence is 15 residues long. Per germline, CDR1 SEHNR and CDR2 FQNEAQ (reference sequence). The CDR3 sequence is CASSFHRLANYGYTF. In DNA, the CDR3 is TGTGCCAGCAGCTTTCACAGATTAGCTAACTATGGCTACACCTTC.

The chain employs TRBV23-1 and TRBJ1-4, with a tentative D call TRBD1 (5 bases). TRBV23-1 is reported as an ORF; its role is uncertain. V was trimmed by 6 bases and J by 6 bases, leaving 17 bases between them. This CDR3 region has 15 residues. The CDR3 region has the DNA TGCGCCAGCAGGCCGCAGGGAATTAAGGATGAAAAACTGTTTTTT. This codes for CASRPQGIKDEKLFF.

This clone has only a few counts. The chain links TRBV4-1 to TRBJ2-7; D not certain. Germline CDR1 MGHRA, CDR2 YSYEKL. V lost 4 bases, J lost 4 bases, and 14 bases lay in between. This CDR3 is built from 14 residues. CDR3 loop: CASSLAFTVYEQYF. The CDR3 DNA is TGCGCCAGCAGCCTAGCTTTTACCGTATACGAGCAGTACTTC.

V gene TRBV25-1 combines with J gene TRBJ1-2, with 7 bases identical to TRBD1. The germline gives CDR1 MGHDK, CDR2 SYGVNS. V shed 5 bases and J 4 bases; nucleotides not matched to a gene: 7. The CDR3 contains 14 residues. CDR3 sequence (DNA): TGTGCCAGCAGTCACTCCGGGACAGTCTATGGCTACACCTTC. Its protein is CASSHSGTVYGYTF.

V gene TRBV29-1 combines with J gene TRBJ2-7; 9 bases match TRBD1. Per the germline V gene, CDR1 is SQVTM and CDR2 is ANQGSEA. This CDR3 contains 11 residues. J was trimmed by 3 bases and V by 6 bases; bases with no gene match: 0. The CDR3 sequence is CSVTGGYEQYF. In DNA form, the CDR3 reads TGCAGCGTGACAGGGGGCTACGAGCAGTACTTC.

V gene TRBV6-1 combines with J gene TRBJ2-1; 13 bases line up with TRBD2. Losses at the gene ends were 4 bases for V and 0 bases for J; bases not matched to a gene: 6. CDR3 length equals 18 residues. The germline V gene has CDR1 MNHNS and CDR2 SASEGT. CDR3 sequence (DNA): TGTGCCAGCAGTGGTGGACTAGCGGGGGAAAGCTCCTACAATGAGCAGTTCTTC. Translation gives CASSGGLAGESSYNEQFF.

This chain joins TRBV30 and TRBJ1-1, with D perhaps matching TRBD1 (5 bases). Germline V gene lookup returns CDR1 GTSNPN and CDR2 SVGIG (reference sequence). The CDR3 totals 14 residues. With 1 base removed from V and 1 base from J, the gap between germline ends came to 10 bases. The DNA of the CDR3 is TGTGCCTGGAGTGCAGGGATAGGGAACACTGAAGCTTTCTTT. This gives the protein CAWSAGIGNTEAFF.

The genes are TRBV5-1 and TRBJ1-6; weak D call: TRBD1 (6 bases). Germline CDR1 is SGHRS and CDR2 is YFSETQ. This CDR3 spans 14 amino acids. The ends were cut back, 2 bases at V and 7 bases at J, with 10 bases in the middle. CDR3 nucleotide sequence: TGCGCCAGCAGCTTCGGACAGACGAATTCACCCCTCCACTTT. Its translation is CASSFGQTNSPLHF.

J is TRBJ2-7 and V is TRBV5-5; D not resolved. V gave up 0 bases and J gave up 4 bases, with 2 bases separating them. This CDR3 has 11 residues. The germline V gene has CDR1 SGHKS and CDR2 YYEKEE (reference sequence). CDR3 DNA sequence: TGTGCCAGCAGCTTGGCTTACGAGCAGTACTTC. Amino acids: CASSLAYEQYF.